The subject of this entry is one T cell receptor beta chain. Its antigen is unidentified. Amplification of TCR alpha and beta CDR3 regions from RNA used iRepertoire nested multiplex PCR. For one-step reverse transcription and amplification, 100-400 ng of tissue mRNA or PBMC total RNA was used. TCRdb independently ran MiXCR on the multiplex PCR reads; one entry per CDR3 protein. The table lists some 150,000 distinct CDR3 sequences, 30% to 40% of them singletons. This specimen belongs to a study of glioma-infiltrating T cells. Points from the study as a whole: Above-expected tissue-blood divergence occurred in all gliomas, most in low-grade ones. Only very few CDR3 sequences appeared in both tissue and blood.

V was clipped by 5 bases and J by 0 bases; unmatched bases: 8. In germline, CDR1 is DFQATT, CDR2 SNEGSKA (reference sequence). CDR3 length: 15 residues. Sequenced sample: glioma tissue, nonneoplastic brain tissue, or PBMCs (not recorded which). The V gene is TRBV20-1, the J gene TRBJ2-3; 7 bases are shared with TRBD2. The receptor comes from a human donor with low-grade glioma or glioblastoma, undergoing nonglioma brain surgery, or in good health (not recorded which). The CDR3 coding sequence is TGCAGTGCTGGGGTCCTAGCGGCTAGCACAGATACGCAGTATTTT. Its protein product is CSAGVLAASTDTQYF.